This T cell receptor beta chain derives from a study of OX40 agonist ivuxolimab in advanced cancers. Study as a whole: Patients received ivuxolimab, an intravenous treatment, every 2 weeks at 0.01 to 10 mg/kg. Partial responses occurred in Three dose-escalation patients, one with hepatocellular carcinoma and two with cutaneous melanoma. Findings and caveats of the study: Normalized expansion of T-cell clones was also low for some nonresponders. Those patients achieving a partial response at 0.1-3.0 mg/kg showed among the lowest clonal expansion.

This clone qualifies as medium-sized. The antigen remains undetermined. The assay was immunoSEQ multiplex PCR, and TCRdb's table has in-frame clones only and misses some. Among 44,000 or so clones listed, around 79% were seen once. V shed 1 base and J shed 4 bases, with 10 bases lying between them. The CDR3 is 14 residues long. Germline CDR1 SGHVS, CDR2 FNYEAQ. This clonotype was sampled from an adult with an advanced solid tumor such as melanoma, head and neck, liver or kidney cancer. This specimen was CD4+ or CD8+ T cells sorted from blood, taken in a trial of the OX40 agonist ivuxolimab. The chain recombines TRBV7-6 with TRBJ1-1; no reliable D call. The CDR3 DNA follows: TGTGCCAGCAGCTTAGTTGGGAGGAGCACTGAAGCTTTCTTT. Its translation is CASSLVGRSTEAFF.